The present T cell receptor (beta chain) was sequenced within a study of blood T cell repertoires in COVID-19. Looking at the study overall: Sources were T cells, B-cell-depleted T cells, or PBMCs; the material itself was cDNA or gDNA.

Sequenced by immunoSEQ multiplex PCR; TCRdb stores in-frame clones only, minus some. Of roughly 67,000 clones detected, over 75% appear once; the ten largest clones hold roughly 1.2%. The sequencing sample was made of peripheral blood. The source is a woman aged 60-70 years with acute or convalescent COVID-19.

CDR3 sequence: CASSQAWTGGGYTF. Here the CDR3 DNA reads TGCGCCAGCAGCCAAGCATGGACAGGGGGTGGATACACCTTC. The V and J genes are TRBV4-1 and TRBJ1-2; 10 bases map to TRBD1. From germline, CDR1 is MGHRA and CDR2 YSYEKL. The length of the CDR3 is 14 residues. The V segment lost 1 base and the J segment 11 bases; nucleotides outside the gene matches: 7.